These 15 T cell receptor beta chains were sequenced from one sample in a study of blood T cell repertoires in COVID-19. Profiled with immunoSEQ multiplex PCR; TCRdb holds only in-frame clones, not every one. Of roughly 320,000 clones listed, approximately 86% are singletons. The sequenced sample consisted of peripheral blood. These receptors were taken from a man aged 65-85 years with acute or convalescent COVID-19.

Here the CDR3 DNA reads TGTGCCAGCAGCAAAGACTACAGGGGGGACACCGGGGAGCTGTTTTTT. Protein sequence: CASSKDYRGDTGELFF. The rearrangement joins TRBV21-1 to TRBJ2-2; TRBD1, the D gene given by the table, was not confirmed from the DNA. TRBV21-1 is shown as a pseudogene. The length of the CDR3 is 16 residues.

The genes are TRBV12-3 or TRBV12-4 and TRBJ2-7; TRBD2 matches at 7 bases. V was pared by 7 bases and J by 6 bases, with 6 bases of the junction left unmatched. This CDR3 is 12 amino acids long. The CDR3 DNA follows: TGTGCCAGCAACTCGGGCGGGGGCGAGCAGTACTTC. Translated: CASNSGGGEQYF.

The chain combines TRBV5-8 with TRBJ2-7; a possible D gene is TRBD1 (5 bases). Germline assignment: CDR1 SGHTS and CDR2 YDEGEE. The CDR3 runs 13 residues. The V and J ends lost 4 bases and 3 bases respectively, with 11 bases between them. This CDR3 reads CASSRETGYEQYF. The DNA of the CDR3 is TGTGCCAGCAGCCGAGAAACAGGCTACGAGCAGTACTTC.

The CDR3 nucleotides read TGTGCCTGGAGTCCCCTGGACAGGCAAGGGGAAAAACTGTTTTTT. The encoded protein is CAWSPLDRQGEKLFF. The V call is TRBV30, the J call TRBJ1-4; 7 bases are shared with TRBD1. The germline V gene has CDR1 GTSNPN and CDR2 SVGIG (reference sequence). With 2 bases clipped from V and 8 bases from J, the junction kept 11 bases outside the gene matches. The CDR3 consists of 15 residues.

V usage is TRBV11-3 and J usage is TRBJ2-1; D gene uncertain. The V and J ends lost 2 bases and 4 bases respectively, with 9 bases between them. Germline values: CDR1 SGHNT, CDR2 YENEEA. CDR3 length: 14 residues. In nucleotides, the CDR3 is TGTGCCAGCAGCTTATCGGCACAGTACAATGAGCAGTTCTTC. Protein product: CASSLSAQYNEQFF.

The chain is built from TRBV4-3 and TRBJ2-1; TRBD2 agrees at 14 bases. This CDR3 spans 16 amino acids. Losses at the gene ends were 4 bases for V and 8 bases for J; bases not matched to a gene: 7. Germline V CDR1 and CDR2: LGHNA, YSLEER. CDR3 coding DNA: TGCGCCAGCAGCCCATTGACTAGCGGGAGGGGTGATGAGCAGTTCTTC. It encodes CASSPLTSGRGDEQFF.

The chain is built from TRBV5-5 and TRBJ2-7, with D perhaps TRBD1 (6 bases). The CDR3 length is 14 residues. CDR1 is SGHKS, CDR2 YYEKEE, per germline (reference sequence). V shed 0 bases and J shed 3 bases, with 10 bases lying between them. DNA of the CDR3: TGTGCCAGCAGCTTGGAAGGACAGAGCTACGAGCAGTACTTC. It translates to CASSLEGQSYEQYF.

The V and J genes are TRBV30 and TRBJ1-3; no firm D call. CDR3 length equals 13 residues. Germline values: CDR1 GTSNPN, CDR2 SVGIG (reference sequence). The V and J ends lost 4 bases and 1 base respectively, with 8 bases between them. In DNA, the CDR3 is TGTGCCTGGATTCGGGGATCTGGAAACACCATATATTTT. Translating gives CAWIRGSGNTIYF.

The V and J genes are TRBV23-1 and TRBJ2-3; the match to TRBD1 covers 9 bases. TRBV23-1 is labeled an ORF, and its function is uncertain. J was trimmed by 1 base and V by 7 bases; bases with no gene match: 6. This CDR3 spans 15 amino acids. CDR3 sequence (DNA): TGCGCCAGCAAGGCCCGGGACAGGGGCACAGATACGCAGTATTTT. It translates to CASKARDRGTDTQYF.

The DNA for the CDR3 is TGTGCCAGCAGCGTAGCGGGGGGGCGGGGAGATACGCAGTATTTT. Translation: CASSVAGGRGDTQYF. The chain has TRBV9 and TRBJ2-3; TRBD2 matches at 8 bases. From germline, CDR1 is SGDLS and CDR2 YYNGEE. Trimming at V came to 0 bases and at J to 5 bases, leaving 5 bases not matched to a gene. The CDR3 sequence is 15 residues long.

The CDR3 DNA reads TGCACCAGCAGCCAAGATCCGGAGACCCGGGTAAATGAGCAGTTCTTC. It translates to CTSSQDPETRVNEQFF. The genes are TRBV1 and TRBJ2-1; the listed D gene, TRBD2, was not tested against the DNA. TRBV1 is flagged as a pseudogene. CDR3 length: 16 residues.

Of note for this clone: At one end the junction does not follow the germline gene, possibly because of a read error. V and J are TRBV7-9 and TRBJ2-1, with 9 bases identical to TRBD2. This CDR3 is 13 amino acids long. Per germline, CDR1 SEHNR and CDR2 FQNEAQ (reference sequence). The CDR3 coding sequence is TGTGCCAGCAGCGTAGCGGGAGTTGATGAGCAGTTCTTC. Translation gives CASSVAGVDEQFF.

The chain combines TRBV24-1 with TRBJ2-3; 9 bases map to TRBD1. Germline assignment: CDR1 KGHDR and CDR2 SFDVKD. Trimming at V came to 3 bases and at J to 3 bases, leaving 3 bases not matched to a gene. The CDR3 length is 15 residues. The CDR3 nucleotides are TGTGCCACCAGTGATCACGGGACAGGGACAGATACGCAGTATTTT. It specifies CATSDHGTGTDTQYF.

The chain employs TRBV5-1 and TRBJ2-1, with 11 bases identical to TRBD1. The CDR3 has 15 residues. J gave up 4 bases and V 4 bases, and 4 bases lay outside the gene matches. Germline CDR1 SGHRS, CDR2 YFSETQ. The CDR3 here is CASSPGTGGYNEQFF. The CDR3 region has the DNA TGCGCCAGCAGCCCAGGGACAGGGGGGTACAATGAGCAGTTCTTC.

The chain carries TRBV25-1 and TRBJ2-2, with 7 bases fitting TRBD1. V shed 7 bases and J 3 bases; nucleotides not matched to a gene: 8. The CDR3 has 15 amino acids. Germline assignment: CDR1 MGHDK and CDR2 SYGVNS. The CDR3 sequence is CASIRLDRDTGELFF. CDR3 in DNA: TGTGCCAGCATAAGGTTAGACAGGGACACCGGGGAGCTGTTTTTT.